This T cell receptor (beta chain) was sequenced in a study of T-cell reconstitution after alpha-beta-depleted transplantation in children. Findings of the study overall: T-cell numbers and diversity one year post-transplant derived largely from freshly generated T cells.

This clonotype was counted a single time. The antigen remains undetermined. Preparation of the TCRbeta library used unique molecular identifiers. One entry per CDR3 protein, called by TCRdb with MiXCR from the PCR reads. The repertoire consists of about a million distinct CDR3 sequences, with around 30% occurring once and the leading ten covering over 25%. The V segment lost 0 bases and the J segment 6 bases; nucleotides outside the gene matches: 16. Per the germline V gene, CDR1 is DFQATT and CDR2 is SNEGSKA (reference sequence). This CDR3 spans 19 amino acids. This TCR came from a boy under three years old who had a stem cell transplant for SCID, so the T cells may come from the graft donor. The specimen comprised PBMCs, mostly from graft donor cells, sampled 360 days after TCRalphabeta/CD19-depleted stem cell transplant. The J gene is TRBJ2-1, the V gene TRBV20-1; 11 bases are a match to TRBD2. The chain's CDR3 is CSARDSSGGAGAILNEQFF. CDR3 nucleotide sequence: TGCAGTGCTAGAGATAGTAGCGGGGGGGCTGGGGCCATTCTCAATGAGCAGTTCTTC.